This entry is about one TCR beta chain. These data belong to a study of control samples from healthy donors and cancer patients. The data were produced by immunoSEQ multiplex PCR, yet TCRdb's version contains in-frame clones alone and is incomplete. The sample carries 70,000 to 80,000 clones, 75% to 90% recorded once. The trim removed 2 bases at V and 1 base at J, leaving 4 bases unmatched. Germline lookup yields CDR1 KGHSH and CDR2 LQKENI. The CDR3 loop spans 16 amino acids. Sequenced: blood. The chain links TRBV18 to TRBJ1-2; 10 bases are a match to TRBD1. The receptor's source is a man in his forties or fifties in good health. For the CDR3, the DNA is TGTGCCAGCTCACCAGGGACAGGGGCGAATAACTATGGCTACACCTTC. Protein product: CASSPGTGANNYGYTF.